These 21 T cell receptor beta chains originate from one sample sequenced in a study of CD8 T cells in ankylosing spondylitis. One entry per CDR3 protein results from TCRdb running MiXCR on the 5' RACE reads. There are approximately 40,000 distinct CDR3 sequences in the sample; 6% occur only once, and approximately 12% lies in the top ten. Source material: blood, either unsorted or a sorted T cell fraction (not recorded which). These receptors originate from a male donor with ankylosing spondylitis or in good health (not recorded which).

This clonotype was seen only a few times. This rearrangement joins TRBV9 to TRBJ2-1; the match to TRBD2 covers 7 bases. This CDR3 has 16 residues. The germline V gene has CDR1 SGDLS and CDR2 YYNGEE. Unmatched junction bases numbered 3, after V lost 0 bases and J lost 0 bases. The CDR3 is CASSVGGGVSYNEQFF. CDR3 nucleotide sequence: TGTGCCAGCAGCGTAGGGGGGGGGGTCTCCTACAATGAGCAGTTCTTC.

This clonotype was recorded many times. The CDR3 is CASYRESHEAFF. The CDR3 nucleotides read TGCGCCAGCTACAGGGAATCTCATGAAGCTTTCTTT. The chain is built from TRBV5-1 and TRBJ1-1; TRBD1 is a possible D gene (6 bases). The CDR3 has 12 amino acids. Germline V gene sequence: CDR1 SGHRS, CDR2 YFSETQ. The V end was cut by 7 bases, the J end by 7 bases, with 14 bases between.

This clonotype has a count of ten or more. The V gene is TRBV7-9, the J gene TRBJ2-1, with 8 bases identical to TRBD1. The CDR3 is 16 residues long. The germline gives CDR1 SEHNR, CDR2 FQNEAQ (reference sequence). The V gene end was trimmed by 7 bases and the J gene end by 3 bases; junction bases not matched to a gene: 11. CDR3: CASIESGQGFYNEQFF. The CDR3 nucleotides read TGTGCCAGCATTGAATCCGGACAGGGCTTCTACAATGAGCAGTTCTTC.

With regard to this clonotype: One junction end does not reproduce the germline sequence, and a read error may be involved. This rearrangement joins TRBV28 to TRBJ2-1; 10 bases are shared with TRBD1. The germline V gene has CDR1 MDHEN and CDR2 SYDVKM. This CDR3 has 15 amino acids. CDR3 amino acids: CAGQGGTSSYSEQFF. The CDR3 DNA follows: TGTGCCGGACAGGGGGGGACAAGCTCCTACAGTGAGCAGTTCTTC.

This clonotype was found many times. The V and J genes are TRBV10-2 and TRBJ1-5, with D possibly TRBD1 on 5 matching bases. The CDR3 extends over 16 amino acids. V was trimmed by 0 bases and J by 4 bases, leaving 13 bases between them. The V gene's germline CDR1 is WSHSY and CDR2 SAAADI. The CDR3 nucleotides read TGCGCCAGCAGTGAGTCGAGTTTCGGGGCAAATCAGCCCCAGCATTTT. Encoded protein: CASSESSFGANQPQHF.

This clonotype was seen ten or more times. The V and J genes are TRBV28 and TRBJ2-7; no reliable D call. Germline V gene data show CDR1 as MDHEN and CDR2 as SYDVKM. V lost 6 bases to trimming and J lost 0 bases, with 12 bases between them. The CDR3 consists of 14 residues. The CDR3 DNA reads TGTGCCAGCAGGTCCTTGGGCAGCTCCTACGAGCAGTACTTC. Translation gives CASRSLGSSYEQYF.

This clonotype was detected ten times or more. V gene TRBV24-1 combines with J gene TRBJ1-1; no definite D call. The CDR3 totals 13 residues. V lost 2 bases, J lost 1 base, and 4 bases lay in between. CDR1 KGHDR and CDR2 SFDVKD come from the germline V gene. The CDR3 region has the DNA TGTGCCACCAGTGATTCGGGGAACACTGAAGCTTTCTTT. This gives the protein CATSDSGNTEAFF.

V gene TRBV4-3 combines with J gene TRBJ1-2, with a weak D call TRBD1 (5 bases). The CDR3 length is 13 residues. The ends were cut back, 6 bases at V and 4 bases at J, with 12 bases in the middle. The V gene's germline CDR1 is LGHNA and CDR2 YSLEER. Here the CDR3 reads CASSLRDGYGYTF. CDR3 coding DNA: TGCGCCAGCAGTCTCAGGGATGGCTATGGCTACACCTTC.

This clonotype was recorded many times. J is TRBJ1-5 and V is TRBV6-1; 8 nucleotides line up with TRBD1. The trim removed 6 bases at V and 5 bases at J, leaving 9 bases unmatched. From germline, CDR1 is MNHNS and CDR2 SASEGT. This CDR3 has 15 residues. The CDR3 DNA reads as TGTGCCAGCAGCCTCGACAGGGGAGGGGATCAGCCCCAGCATTTT. The encoded protein is CASSLDRGGDQPQHF.

This clonotype came up many times. V is TRBV5-1 and J is TRBJ2-3; 8 bases are a match to TRBD1. With V trimmed by 1 base and J by 0 bases, 1 base remained unmatched. The CDR3 totals 15 residues. Germline V CDR1 and CDR2: SGHRS, YFSETQ. The CDR3 sequence: CASSLTGGSTDTQYF. CDR3 nucleotide sequence: TGCGCCAGCAGCTTGACAGGGGGTAGCACAGATACGCAGTATTTT.

This clonotype was seen ten or more times. This rearrangement joins TRBV7-2 to TRBJ2-7; D possibly corresponds to TRBD2 (5 bases). This CDR3 contains 11 residues. Germline V lookup: CDR1 SGHTA, CDR2 FQGNSA. V was clipped by 6 bases and J by 12 bases, with 15 bases between them. The CDR3 region is CASSPSGSLYF. The CDR3 DNA sequence: TGTGCCAGCAGTCCGTCGGGGTCGCTGTACTTC.

This clonotype was found many times. V is TRBV18 and J is TRBJ1-1; perhaps TRBD1 as D (6 bases). V was clipped by 6 bases and J by 0 bases, with 11 bases between them. The CDR3 runs to 14 residues. Germline V gives CDR1 KGHSH, CDR2 LQKENI. The CDR3 nucleotides are TGTGCCAGCTCTTCGGACAGATTGAACACTGAAGCTTTCTTT. Its protein product is CASSSDRLNTEAFF.

Many counts were recorded for this clonotype. V usage is TRBV19 and J usage is TRBJ1-2; possible D gene TRBD1, 5 bases. The germline V and J ends were trimmed by 9 bases and 3 bases, with 14 bases remaining between them. Germline CDR1 reads LNHDA; CDR2 reads SQIVND (reference sequence). This CDR3 contains 13 residues. CDR3 amino acids: CASRPREDYGYTF. The CDR3 bases are TGTGCCAGCCGCCCCAGGGAGGACTATGGCTACACCTTC.

The sample holds many counts of this clonotype. The rearrangement uses TRBV9 and TRBJ2-1; D perhaps matches TRBD1 (8 bases). The CDR3 consists of 17 residues. Germline V gives CDR1 SGDLS, CDR2 YYNGEE. The germline V and J ends were trimmed by 2 bases and 2 bases, with 17 bases remaining between them. Here the CDR3 reads CASSVTEAGQAYNEQFF. The CDR3, as DNA: TGTGCCAGCAGCGTGACAGAAGCGGGACAGGCCTACAATGAGCAGTTCTTC.

This clonotype was seen many times. The chain combines TRBV5-5 with TRBJ2-1; 11 nucleotides match TRBD2. The germline CDR1 and CDR2 sequences are SGHKS and YYEKEE (reference sequence). The CDR3 has 16 residues. Trimming cost V 7 bases and J 5 bases; bases outside gene matches: 11. CDR3 DNA sequence: TGTGCCAGCGGAAGGCTAGCGGGAGGTCGCAACAATGAGCAGTTCTTC. Protein: CASGRLAGGRNNEQFF.

In its sample, this clonotype was seen a few times. The junction and the germline gene differ at one end; a read error may be behind it. The J gene is TRBJ2-7, the V gene TRBV6-2 or TRBV6-3, with 10 bases matching TRBD2. Germline V lookup: CDR1 MNHEY, CDR2 SVGEGT. There are 17 residues in the CDR3. This chain's CDR3 is CASSYPRLAGKVYERYF. The CDR3 DNA follows: TGTGCCAGCAGTTACCCAAGACTAGCGGGTAAAGTCTACGAGCGGTACTTC.

Ten or more counts support this clonotype. The chain is built from TRBV4-2 and TRBJ2-1; maybe TRBD1 (6 bases). Trimming took 4 bases from V and 8 from J, leaving 12 bases between them. Looked up from germline, CDR1 is LGHNA and CDR2 is YNFKEQ. The CDR3 length is 13 residues. As DNA, the CDR3 is TGTGCCAGCAGCCTAAGTCAGGGGCATGAGCAGTTCTTC. It yields the protein CASSLSQGHEQFF.

At least ten counts were recorded for this clonotype. V usage is TRBV20-1 and J usage is TRBJ2-7; the D call may be TRBD1 or TRBD2 (5 bases each). The V end was cut by 7 bases, the J end by 4 bases, with 20 bases between. The CDR3 covers 14 residues. Germline V lookup: CDR1 DFQATT, CDR2 SNEGSKA (reference sequence). The CDR3 protein is CSGEGMGRGYEQYF. CDR3 DNA: TGCAGTGGCGAGGGGATGGGACGTGGTTACGAGCAGTACTTC.

This chain uses TRBV6-2 or TRBV6-3 with TRBJ2-1; 8 nucleotides agree with TRBD2. In germline, CDR1 is MNHEY, CDR2 SVGEGT. The CDR3 has 15 residues. Trimming took 7 bases from V and 5 from J; bases not matched to a gene: 10. The CDR3 sequence: CASISSGLDNNEQFF. In nucleotides, the CDR3 is TGTGCCAGCATTTCCTCGGGACTAGATAACAATGAGCAGTTCTTC.

This clonotype was found many times. V usage is TRBV3-1 and J usage is TRBJ1-4; D gene unclear. Trimming removed 1 base at V and 0 bases at J, with 9 bases between. Germline V gene sequence: CDR1 LGHDT, CDR2 YNNKEL (reference sequence). The CDR3 has 16 amino acids. The CDR3 DNA is TGTGCCAGCAGCCAAGCGATTGGGACAACTAATGAAAAACTGTTTTTT. The encoded protein is CASSQAIGTTNEKLFF.

In its sample, this clonotype was seen many times. V and J are TRBV2 and TRBJ2-1, with 11 nucleotides matching TRBD2. Germline CDR1 and CDR2: SNHLY and FYNNEI. The J segment lost 1 base and the V segment lost 7 bases, leaving 9 bases of the junction unmatched. CDR3 length: 17 amino acids. The CDR3 loop is CASNSGLAEASYNEQFF. The CDR3 coding sequence is TGTGCCAGCAACTCGGGACTAGCGGAAGCATCCTACAATGAGCAGTTCTTC.